The clone carrying this T cell receptor (beta chain) counts as medium-sized by frequency. The CDR3 end lies 3 residues beyond the end of the read and is filled in from the germline J gene. The method was immunoSEQ multiplex PCR; TCRdb's version includes in-frame clones alone and lacks a portion of them. This specimen shows about 34,000 clones; the ten leading clones hold roughly 1.5%. This specimen comes from a study of T cells in women clearing cervical HPV infection. In the study overall: No precancer developed; the control's incident HPV16 infection cleared within 12 months.

V shed 2 bases and J shed 2 bases, with 12 bases lying between them. The length of the CDR3 is 15 residues. Germline CDR1 and CDR2: SEHNR and FQNEAQ (reference sequence). This chain links TRBV7-9 with TRBJ2-5, with D perhaps TRBD1 (5 bases). Sequenced material: blood buffy coat. The receptor comes from a woman between 18 and 70 years old with a cervical HPV16 infection that either progressed to CIN3+ or cleared (not recorded which). CDR3 DNA (partial): TGTGCCAGCAGCTTAATTTCAGGGATTCAAGAGACC. Protein: CASSLISGIQET. Given in full, the CDR3 is CASSLISGIQETQYF. The full variable domain, in which reference TRBV7-9 and TRBJ2-5 provide the parts outside the CDR3, is DTGVSQNPRHKITKRGQNVTFRCDPISEHNRLYWYRQTLGQGPEFLTYFQNEAQLEKSRLLSDRFSAERPKGSFSTLEIQRTEQGDSAMYLCASSLISGIQETQYFGPGTRLLVL.